This T cell receptor (beta chain) was retrieved from a study of chemoradiotherapy in HPV16-positive cancers. Study-level findings and limits: Better recurrence-free survival went with HPV-responsive T-cell expansion in HPV16-positive patients. HPV-specific T cells were functionally defined from only a couple of HPV16-positive patients.

Profiled with immunoSEQ multiplex PCR; TCRdb holds only in-frame clones, not every one. This repertoire shows around 6,500 clones, roughly 80% found once; its top ten account for approximately 6.3%. Worth noting for this clone: What it binds is not known.

V gave up 1 base and J gave up 8 bases, with 5 bases separating them. The germline CDR1 and CDR2 sequences are SEHNR and FQNEAQ (reference sequence). The CDR3 is 11 residues long. The chain couples TRBV7-9 to TRBJ1-2; D is unresolved. The starting material was tumor tissue, obtained from a patient who underwent chemoradiotherapy. The receptor comes from a human donor with HPV-associated anogenital cancer. This chain's CDR3 is CASSLENGYTF. The CDR3 nucleotides read TGTGCCAGCAGCTTAGAAAACGGCTACACCTTC.